One and the same sample provided the 23 T cell receptor beta chains below, sequenced in a study of CD8+CD57+ T cells in acquired aplastic anemia. Genomic DNA, serving as template, underwent TCR beta VDJ and CDR3 profiling. TCRdb itself ran the reads through MiXCR, one entry per CDR3 protein. This sample has more than 150,000 distinct CDR3 sequences, with approximately 48% found just once. All sequencing subjects had displayed CD8+CD57+ cell expansion on flow cytometry. Sequenced: sorted CD4+, CD8+, or CD8+CD57+ T cells (not recorded which) from PBMCs. The receptor source for this set is a human donor with aplastic anemia.

This clonotype came up a few times. The chain combines TRBV11-2 with TRBJ1-2, with a weak D call TRBD1 (5 bases). Trimming removed 0 bases at V and 3 bases at J, with 11 bases between. This CDR3 has 15 amino acids. Looked up from germline, CDR1 is SGHAT and CDR2 is FQNNGV. CDR3 amino acids: CASSLEWGGDYGYTF. The CDR3 nucleotides read TGTGCCAGCAGCTTAGAGTGGGGGGGGGACTATGGCTACACCTTC.

This clonotype occurred many times. The chain carries TRBV2 and TRBJ2-7; D might be TRBD2 (5 bases). V was cut by 7 bases and J by 0 bases, with 10 bases left in between. Germline assignment: CDR1 SNHLY and CDR2 FYNNEI. The CDR3 sequence is 13 residues long. CDR3 coding DNA: TGTGCCAGCATGGACTTCAGCTCCTACGAGCAGTACTTC. This codes for CASMDFSSYEQYF.

This clonotype was found many times. The CDR3 DNA reads as TGTGCCAGCAGTAAGCCTGAAAACATCCAACTGAGGAATGAGCAGTTCTTC. Protein product: CASSKPENIQLRNEQFF. The chain employs TRBV2 and TRBJ2-1; D ambiguous. The CDR3 sequence is 17 residues long. Per germline, CDR1 SNHLY and CDR2 FYNNEI. The V end was cut by 5 bases, the J end by 7 bases, with 24 bases between.

The V gene is TRBV6-4, the J gene TRBJ2-5; D gene uncertain. Between the trimmed V and J ends, which lost 7 bases and 4 bases, there was a span of 31 bases. The CDR3 runs to 19 residues. The V gene's germline CDR1 is MRHNA and CDR2 SNTAGT. This chain's CDR3 is CASNPLDKLLGFCTETQYF. The CDR3 DNA reads as TGTGCCAGCAACCCTTTGGATAAACTCCTGGGCTTCTGTACAGAGACCCAGTACTTC.

The gene calls are TRBV7-2 and TRBJ2-1; weak D call: TRBD2 (6 bases). The germline V gene encodes CDR1 SGHTA and CDR2 FQGNSA. V lost 0 bases and J 2 bases, leaving 8 bases between the germline ends. The CDR3 length is 15 residues. DNA for the CDR3: TGTGCCAGCAGCTTAGCCCGGGGGACCTACAATGAGCAGTTCTTC. Its translation: CASSLARGTYNEQFF.

The sample holds a few counts of this clonotype. The rearrangement joins TRBV29-1 to TRBJ2-3; D is uncertain. Trimming removed 3 bases at V and 0 bases at J, with 7 bases between. Germline loops: CDR1 SQVTM, CDR2 ANQGSEA. This CDR3 comprises 13 residues. The CDR3 DNA follows: TGCAGCGTTGAGGTTGGGAGCACAGATACGCAGTATTTT. Its protein product is CSVEVGSTDTQYF.

The V call is TRBV19, the J call TRBJ2-1; TRBD1 might be the D (6 bases). CDR3 length equals 18 residues. V shed 4 bases and J shed 7 bases, with 26 bases lying between them. Germline CDR1 reads LNHDA; CDR2 reads SQIVND (reference sequence). CDR3 loop: CASSKSRQEHGWPNEQFF. The CDR3 DNA reads as TGTGCCAGTAGTAAGTCGAGACAGGAACACGGGTGGCCGAATGAGCAGTTCTTC.

The table lists this clonotype with a few counts. The rearrangement uses TRBV7-3 and TRBJ1-1; D ambiguous. The CDR3 spans 12 residues. Germline V gene lookup returns CDR1 SGHTA and CDR2 FQGTGA. Trimming cost V 5 bases and J 7 bases, with 11 bases left between them. CDR3 sequence: CASSPLAGEAFF. The CDR3 DNA sequence: TGTGCCAGCAGCCCATTAGCAGGTGAAGCTTTCTTT.

The genes are TRBV19 and TRBJ1-1, with D hard to call. Per germline, CDR1 LNHDA and CDR2 SQIVND (reference sequence). This CDR3 is built from 13 residues. V lost 3 bases and J lost 3, with 8 bases in between. CDR3 amino acids: CASSMTAYTEAFF. The DNA for the CDR3 is TGTGCCAGTAGTATGACGGCGTACACTGAAGCTTTCTTT.

This chain uses TRBV5-1 with TRBJ2-5; tentative D call: TRBD1 (6 bases). V was pared by 4 bases and J by 1 base, with 14 bases between. The CDR3 runs to 15 residues. The germline CDR1 and CDR2 sequences are SGHRS and YFSETQ. The CDR3 is CASSQPLTGQETQYF. CDR3 nucleotides: TGCGCCAGCAGCCAACCCCTGACAGGCCAAGAGACCCAGTACTTC.

This clonotype was observed a single time. The chain couples TRBV10-3 to TRBJ2-3, with TRBD2 as a possible D gene (5 bases). The CDR3 contains 15 residues. Germline V CDR1 and CDR2: ENHRY, SYGVKD. Deletions cut 3 bases from V and 6 bases from J, with 16 bases between. The DNA for the CDR3 is TGTGCCATCAGTGAATCCAACGCGGCGGGTGATACGCAGTATTTT. This codes for CAISESNAAGDTQYF.

The chain employs TRBV6-5 and TRBJ2-5; tentative D call: TRBD2 (5 bases). The V gene lost 0 bases and the J gene lost 8 bases, with 13 bases spanning the gap. The CDR3 length is 14 residues. Germline CDR1 reads MNHEY; CDR2 reads SVGAGI. The CDR3 coding sequence is TGTGCCAGCAGTTACTCGAGAGGGAAGAGAACCCAGTACTTC. It yields the protein CASSYSRGKRTQYF.

This clonotype has ten or more counts. DNA of the CDR3: TGTGCCAGCAGTTATCGGGGTCCAAGCACTGAAGCTTTCTTT. It specifies CASSYRGPSTEAFF. The genes are TRBV12-3 or TRBV12-4 and TRBJ1-1; D gene ambiguous. V lost 4 bases to trimming and J lost 4 bases, with 13 bases between them. There are 14 residues in the CDR3.

This clonotype was observed a few times. This chain uses TRBV7-9 with TRBJ2-5, with D uncertain. CDR1 is SEHNR, CDR2 FQNEAQ, per germline (reference sequence). V lost 3 bases to trimming and J lost 4 bases, with 9 bases between them. CDR3 length: 13 residues. The DNA of the CDR3 is TGTGCCAGCAGCTTTGGAACGGGAGAGACCCAGTACTTC. The encoded protein is CASSFGTGETQYF.

In this sample, this clonotype turned up many times. This chain links TRBV6-1 with TRBJ2-2, with D perhaps TRBD1 (6 bases). The germline V gene has CDR1 MNHNS and CDR2 SASEGT. Trimming removed 3 bases at V and 0 bases at J, with 8 bases between. This CDR3 region has 15 residues. This CDR3 is CASSEAGANTGELFF. Written as DNA, the CDR3 is TGTGCCAGCAGTGAGGCAGGGGCGAACACCGGGGAGCTGTTTTTT.

This clonotype was seen more than once but under ten times. The rearrangement uses TRBV20-1 and TRBJ1-6, with D possibly being TRBD1 (5 bases). Germline CDR1 reads DFQATT; CDR2 reads SNEGSKA (reference sequence). The CDR3 loop spans 15 amino acids. V was trimmed by 3 bases and J by 5 bases, leaving 14 bases between them. The CDR3 reads CSASITQGNNSPLHF. For the CDR3, the DNA is TGCAGTGCTAGTATAACCCAGGGCAATAATTCACCCCTCCACTTT.

J is TRBJ2-7 and V is TRBV12-3 or TRBV12-4; TRBD2 matches 9 bases. Trimming cost V 7 bases and J 7 bases; bases outside gene matches: 8. This CDR3 is 13 amino acids long. The CDR3: CASNLAGVGEQYF. CDR3 coding DNA: TGTGCCAGCAACTTAGCGGGAGTCGGGGAGCAGTACTTC.

At least ten counts were recorded for this clonotype. This chain uses TRBV7-8 with TRBJ2-2; no clear D. This CDR3 is built from 12 residues. V lost 1 base, J lost 9 bases, and 6 bases lay in between. The germline CDR1 and CDR2 sequences are SGHVS and FQNEAQ. The CDR3 region is CASSLERRELFF. The CDR3 DNA sequence: TGTGCCAGCAGCTTAGAACGGAGGGAGCTGTTTTTT.

V gene TRBV15 combines with J gene TRBJ2-3; a weak D match, TRBD2 (7 bases). The V gene's germline CDR1 is LNHNV and CDR2 YYDKDF (reference sequence). CDR3 length equals 16 residues. V was clipped by 5 bases and J by 2 bases, with 17 bases between them. The chain's CDR3 is CATSDGRGTNTDTQYF. The CDR3 DNA is TGTGCCACCAGCGACGGTAGGGGGACTAACACAGATACGCAGTATTTT.

This clonotype has at least ten counts. V is TRBV2 and J is TRBJ2-7; D may be TRBD1 or TRBD2 (6 bases each). The CDR3 contains 17 residues. Germline V gene data show CDR1 as SNHLY and CDR2 as FYNNEI. The germline V and J ends were trimmed by 10 bases and 0 bases, with 25 bases remaining between them. The chain's CDR3 is CATHGGRGLLGSYEQYF. CDR3 in DNA: TGTGCCACTCATGGTGGTCGGGGGCTCTTGGGCTCCTACGAGCAGTACTTC.

This clonotype has a handful of counts. This chain joins TRBV10-3 and TRBJ2-7; 8 nucleotides align to TRBD1. CDR1 and CDR2 (germline): ENHRY, SYGVKD. This CDR3 contains 15 residues. Germline trimming cut 8 bases from V and 0 bases from J; bases unmatched to any gene: 9. The CDR3 sequence is CAIGGQGPSSYEQYF. The CDR3 bases are TGTGCCATCGGTGGACAGGGCCCAAGCTCCTACGAGCAGTACTTC.

This chain uses TRBV11-2 with TRBJ2-5; TRBD2 aligns across 16 bases. The CDR3 sequence is 18 residues long. CDR1 is SGHAT, CDR2 FQNNGV, per germline. J lost 2 bases, V lost 5 bases, and 8 bases had no gene match. CDR3 region: CASSRSGTSGGAQETQYF. The CDR3, as DNA: TGTGCCAGCAGCCGATCCGGGACTAGCGGGGGGGCTCAAGAGACCCAGTACTTC.

This clonotype was seen a few times. This sequence joins TRBV19 and TRBJ2-3; maybe TRBD2 (6 bases). The V end lost 3 bases, the J end lost 4 bases, and 14 bases lay between the germline ends. Germline CDR1 is LNHDA and CDR2 is SQIVND (reference sequence). The CDR3 is 15 amino acids. Here the CDR3 reads CASSMAEGAPDTQYF. CDR3 nucleotides: TGTGCCAGTAGTATGGCGGAGGGTGCGCCAGATACGCAGTATTTT. Together with reference TRBV19 and TRBJ2-3, the CDR3 gives the full variable domain: DGGITQSPKYLFRKEGQNVTLSCEQNLNHDAMYWYRQDPGQGLRLIYYSQIVNDFQKGDIAEGYSVSREKKESFPLTVTSAQKNPTAFYLCASSMAEGAPDTQYFGPGTRLTVL.